Listed here is a single T cell receptor beta chain. Its cognate antigen has yet to be identified. Base qualities are missing; no much larger clone stands one base away. This entry comes from a study of tumor-infiltrating lymphocytes in primary liver carcinoma (dated by TCRdb to the late 2010s). Regarding the study in general: The five patients, three men and two women aged 30 to 69 years, had hepatocellular carcinoma (four) or combined HCC and intrahepatic cholangiocarcinoma (one). The five patients had tumors of stage T1-T3 N0M0, with maximum diameters ranging from roughly 4.2 to 10 cm. To link TCRbeta repertoire diversity with the local molecular phenotype, the roughly 27 tumor region samples were profiled using Agilent mRNA microarrays. The study combined TCRbeta repertoire sequencing, expression microarrays and whole-exome sequencing across five regions of each liver tumor, with adjacent normal tissue and blood. Reproducibility between technical replicate repertoires was high, with correlation coefficients above 0.95 and mean shared-clone rates roughly 0.87. Samples yielded roughly 3.5 to 8 million productive TCRbeta reads; read depth did not differ significantly between tissue types. TCRbeta repertoire sequencing covered 35 specimens from 5 patients: around 25 tumor regions, 5 adjacent noncancerous liver tissues and 5 peripheral blood samples. The full study reports these points: Because only the TCR beta chain was sequenced and unpaired alpha chains were not captured, true repertoire diversity is likely underestimated. Just about 7.5-25% of top clones turned up in all five regions of a tumor, which suggests spatial heterogeneity among tumor-infiltrating T cells. Only five patients were included in the study, and the authors note that the findings should be validated in a larger study. The top 250 clones made up a significantly larger repertoire fraction in tumors than in blood (p = 0.039). Bulk unsorted samples precluded comparing CD4+ and CD8+ T cell repertoires. Consistent with antigen-driven expansion, pairs of tumor regions showed higher repertoire overlap (mean roughly 35%) than either tumor-adjacent pairs (about 17%) or tumor-blood pairs (approximately 14%).

A constant-region primer and ProtoScript II reverse transcriptase were used to reverse-transcribe TCRbeta-specific cDNA from roughly 480 ng total RNA. TCRbeta libraries were built with three nested multiplex PCR rounds, a slightly modified ARM-PCR procedure. Sample barcodes and Illumina adapters were added in a final 25-cycle PCR using Deep VentR polymerase. Before sequencing, amplicons between 200 and 500 bp were purified from gel using a QIAquick gel extraction kit. TCRbeta amplicons were sequenced on an Illumina HiSeq 2500 with 250-bp paired-end reads. The authors' analysis ran thus. Trimmomatic v0.33 was used to quality-trim the reads, and FLASH v1.2.11 was used to merge paired reads so that full CDR3 sequences could be recovered. V, D and J germline segments were assigned to the rearranged TCRbeta sequences by MiGEC v1.2.1b. Clonotype statistics, along with Shannon-Wiener diversity indices, were calculated using VDJtools v1.0.0. Except for diversity analysis, only the 250 most abundant clonotypes of each sample were used in subsequent analyses to reduce sampling bias. Using fastp at Q25 and MiXCR, TCRdb reprocessed the public reads and kept productive beta chains. Each entry merges the rows of one CDR3 protein and shows their most common DNA and genes. TCRdb's processing, not the authors', yielded these V and J calls. The sample has about 60,000 distinct CDR3 sequences on record, roughly 70% of them singletons. Jointly, the top ten make up 40% of the sample.

Without any cell sorting, total RNA and DNA were extracted together from around 20-30 mg of bulk tissue using the AllPrep DNA/RNA mini kit. Between November 2015 and March 2016, roughly 5 patients in China with histopathologically diagnosed primary liver carcinoma had their tumors surgically resected. At the time of sampling, the patients were treatment-naive and had chronic HBV infection. Each tumor was sampled at five spatially separated regions: the superior, inferior, left-lateral and right-lateral poles and the tumor centre. Histological examination found more than 75% viable tumor cells in every tumor sample. Fresh tumor and adjacent tissue pieces were bisected, with one half stored in RNAlater at -80 degrees C and the other half sent for histology. The source of this sequence is a man between 40 and 49 years old with primary liver carcinoma and hepatitis B virus infection. The sequencing input was liver tumor tissue from sampling region 4. Interpreted using the paper, the cell subset or site label stands for: tumor region T4, right-lateral pole.

The DNA sequence follows: TGCAGTGCTAGAGGGTCCATGGAGACCCAGTACTTC. This is translated as CSARGSMETQYF. The rearrangement combines TRBV20-1 with TRBJ2-5, with the D gene too uncertain to name. Via the germline V gene (reference sequence), CDR1 is DFQATT and CDR2 SNEGSKA. V is cut by 1 base and J by 5 bases, and the space between the germline ends is 8 bases. The CDR3 covers 12 residues, taking in both the cysteine and the phenylalanine. Only the CDR3 DNA is retained, 36 bases long and in frame from the first base.